The 25 T cell receptor beta chains given below trace back to one sample, sequenced in a study of blood T cell repertoires in COVID-19. The method was immunoSEQ multiplex PCR; TCRdb's version includes in-frame clones alone and lacks a portion of them. The sample has about 88,000 clones, 75% to 90% seen once. Sequencing input: peripheral blood. These TCRs come from an elderly man with acute or convalescent COVID-19.

CDR3 protein: CSRRGLAGDEQFF. CDR3 bases: TGCAGCAGAAGGGGCTTAGCGGGAGATGAGCAGTTCTTC. The chain employs TRBV29-1 and TRBJ2-1; 9 positions match TRBD2. The CDR3 is made up of 13 amino acids. The germline V gene has CDR1 SQVTM and CDR2 ANQGSEA. The V segment lost 8 bases and the J segment 8 bases; nucleotides outside the gene matches: 10.

The chain joins TRBV7-8 to TRBJ1-1; the match to TRBD1 covers 10 bases. The V gene's germline CDR1 is SGHVS and CDR2 FQNEAQ. Trimming took 5 bases from V and 0 from J; bases not matched to a gene: 6. CDR3 length equals 16 residues. This chain's CDR3 is CASSEGDRGLNTEAFF. The CDR3 DNA reads TGTGCCAGCAGCGAGGGCGACAGGGGGCTGAACACTGAAGCTTTCTTT.

This clone was seen only a few times. The J gene is TRBJ2-2, the V gene TRBV7-2; D ambiguous. Germline CDR1 is SGHTA and CDR2 is FQGNSA. This CDR3 is built from 13 residues. The V end lost 0 bases, the J end lost 7 bases, and 6 bases lay between the germline ends. The CDR3 nucleotides read TGTGCCAGCAGCTTAGCGGCGGTCGGGGAGCTGTTTTTT. Encoded protein: CASSLAAVGELFF. The whole variable domain, filled in from reference TRBV7-2 and TRBJ2-2, reads GAGVSQSPSNKVTEKGKDVELRCDPISGHTALYWYRQSLGQGLEFLIYFQGNSAPDKSGLPSDRFSAERTGGSVSTLTIQRTQQEDSAVYLCASSLAAVGELFFGEGSRLTVL.

This sequence joins TRBV7-3 and TRBJ1-3; a weak D match, TRBD1 (6 bases). Trimming took 0 bases from V and 4 from J, leaving 16 bases between them. The germline V gene has CDR1 SGHTA and CDR2 FQGTGA. The CDR3 length is 17 residues. CDR3 protein: CASSLTVQGLFGNTIYF. For the CDR3, the DNA is TGTGCCAGCAGCTTAACTGTACAGGGTTTGTTCGGAAACACCATATATTTT.

This rearrangement joins TRBV14 to TRBJ1-1; 7 nucleotides agree with TRBD1. The CDR3 loop spans 15 amino acids. Germline CDR1 reads SGHDN; CDR2 reads FVKESK. V trimming: 2 bases; J trimming: 5 bases; junction bases outside the gene matches: 8. This CDR3 reads CASSQPGGWMTEAFF. CDR3 DNA sequence: TGTGCCAGCAGCCAACCAGGGGGATGGATGACTGAAGCTTTCTTT.

The chain combines TRBV3-1 (or the pseudogene TRBV3-2) with TRBJ1-5; no firm D call. CDR3 length: 15 residues. The V gene lost 0 bases and the J gene lost 1 base, with 7 bases spanning the gap. Germline V gene data show CDR1 as LGHDT and CDR2 as YNNKEL (reference sequence). The CDR3 DNA reads TGTGCCAGCAGCCAAGATCTGAGGAGCAATCAGCCCCAGCATTTT. Protein product: CASSQDLRSNQPQHF.

The chain is built from TRBV7-3 and TRBJ2-2; the match to TRBD2 covers 7 bases. Germline lookup yields CDR1 SGHTA and CDR2 FQGTGA. The V segment lost 5 bases and the J segment 1 base; nucleotides outside the gene matches: 7. The CDR3 spans 16 residues. CDR3: CASSLNAGVNTGELFF. For the CDR3, the DNA is TGTGCCAGCAGCCTTAACGCGGGAGTGAACACCGGGGAGCTGTTTTTT. Complete variable domain (other parts from reference TRBV7-3 and TRBJ2-2): GAGVSQTPSNKVTEKGKYVELRCDPISGHTALYWYRQSLGQGPEFLIYFQGTGAADDSGLPNDRFFAVRPEGSVSTLKIQRTERGDSAVYLCASSLNAGVNTGELFFGEGSRLTVL.

The chain recombines TRBV11-3 with TRBJ2-3; a weak D match, TRBD2 (6 bases). V dropped 5 bases and J dropped 2 bases, with 14 bases sitting between them. The CDR3 sequence is 15 residues long. CDR1 SGHNT and CDR2 YENEEA come from the germline V gene. The CDR3: CASSAGGIFTDTQYF. The CDR3 DNA follows: TGTGCCAGCAGCGCTGGCGGGATATTCACAGATACGCAGTATTTT.

V gene TRBV3-1 (or the pseudogene TRBV3-2) combines with J gene TRBJ2-2; a weak D match, TRBD2 (5 bases). Germline V CDR1 and CDR2: LGHDT, YNNKEL (reference sequence). The V end was cut by 6 bases, the J end by 3 bases, with 14 bases between. The CDR3 covers 15 residues. Here the CDR3 DNA reads TGTGCCAGCAGGGCCAAGCGGAGTTACACCGGGGAGCTGTTTTTT. Translation: CASRAKRSYTGELFF.

The chain couples TRBV5-6 to TRBJ2-3; 8 bases are shared with TRBD2. V dropped 2 bases and J dropped 2; count of bases not matched to a gene: 7. CDR1 is SGHDT and CDR2 is YYEEEE in the germline V gene. This CDR3 spans 16 amino acids. The CDR3 reads CASSFVGTRTTDTQYF. CDR3 coding DNA: TGTGCCAGCAGCTTCGTCGGGACTAGGACCACAGATACGCAGTATTTT.

This clone was observed once. This chain connects TRBV2 to TRBJ1-4; D uncertain. The V and J ends lost 7 bases and 7 bases respectively, with 19 bases between them. The germline gives CDR1 SNHLY, CDR2 FYNNEI. This CDR3 comprises 15 residues. CDR3 protein: CASIRVEGKGEKLFF. CDR3 in DNA: TGTGCCAGCATCAGAGTAGAGGGAAAGGGTGAAAAACTGTTTTTT.

The V gene is TRBV6-2 or TRBV6-3, the J gene TRBJ1-5; D not resolved. Germline assignment: CDR1 MNHEY and CDR2 SVGEGT. The CDR3 covers 15 residues. V was pared by 5 bases and J by 3 bases, with 14 bases between. The DNA of the CDR3 is TGTGCCAGCAGTATGCCCTCGGGTGACAATCAGCCCCAGCATTTT. It is translated as CASSMPSGDNQPQHF.

This chain links TRBV4-3 with TRBJ1-2, with D possibly being TRBD1 (6 bases). This CDR3 is 14 amino acids long. Germline-derived CDR1 and CDR2 are LGHNA and YSLEER. V shed 1 base and J shed 8 bases, with 14 bases lying between them. For the CDR3, the DNA is TGCGCCAGCAGCCAAGCCGAGGGGGTGGGCGGCTACACCTTC. Protein product: CASSQAEGVGGYTF.

The rearrangement uses TRBV7-9 and TRBJ2-5; 7 bases agree with TRBD2. The CDR3 loop spans 13 amino acids. In germline, CDR1 is SEHNR, CDR2 FQNEAQ (reference sequence). After removal of 2 bases from V and 3 bases from J, the junction contained 0 bases not matched to a gene. The CDR3 sequence: CASSLLAEETQYF. The CDR3 nucleotides are TGTGCCAGCAGCTTACTAGCGGAAGAGACCCAGTACTTC.

Concerning this clone itself: Other DNA sequences in the same sample also yield this CDR3. This chain links TRBV12-3 or TRBV12-4 with TRBJ1-5, with 7 bases aligning to TRBD1. The CDR3 consists of 13 residues. After removal of 3 bases from V and 5 bases from J, the junction contained 1 base not matched to a gene. Here the CDR3 reads CASSLQGDQPQHF. The CDR3 DNA reads TGTGCCAGCAGTTTGCAGGGGGATCAGCCCCAGCATTTT.

The chain has TRBV19 and TRBJ1-4, with D perhaps matching TRBD1 (6 bases). CDR3 length: 15 residues. CDR1 is LNHDA and CDR2 is SQIVND in the germline V gene (reference sequence). Trimming removed 7 bases from V and 8 bases from J, with 20 bases in between. Here the CDR3 reads CASTPQGLSSEKLFF. DNA of the CDR3: TGTGCCAGTACCCCGCAGGGGTTGTCCTCGGAAAAACTGTTTTTT.

This rearrangement joins TRBV27 to TRBJ2-3; 10 bases match TRBD2. Looked up from germline, CDR1 is MNHEY and CDR2 is SMNVEV (reference sequence). Germline trimming cut 7 bases from V and 3 bases from J; bases unmatched to any gene: 10. The CDR3 has 16 amino acids. The CDR3 sequence is CASTAGGPGRTDTQYF. CDR3 DNA sequence: TGTGCCAGCACAGCGGGAGGGCCGGGGCGTACAGATACGCAGTATTTT.

The rearrangement links TRBV3-1 (or the pseudogene TRBV3-2) to TRBJ2-1; D perhaps matches TRBD2 (5 bases). Germline V gene lookup returns CDR1 LGHDT and CDR2 YNNKEL (reference sequence). This CDR3 contains 14 residues. Trimming cost V 4 bases and J 4 bases, with 11 bases left between them. CDR3 in amino acids: CASSPTPGYNEQFF. The CDR3 coding sequence is TGTGCCAGCAGCCCCACGCCGGGATACAATGAGCAGTTCTTC.

This clone was observed a single time. The chain recombines TRBV6-5 with TRBJ2-7, with 8 positions matching TRBD2. Germline assignment: CDR1 MNHEY and CDR2 SVGAGI. Trimming at V came to 2 bases and at J to 3 bases, leaving 0 bases not matched to a gene. The CDR3 length is 13 residues. The CDR3 here is CASSYAGGYEQYF. The CDR3 bases are TGTGCCAGCAGTTACGCGGGAGGCTACGAGCAGTACTTC.

In nucleotides, the CDR3 is TGTGCCAGCAGCTTGACAGGTTTGGACACTGAAGCTTTCTTT. It yields the protein CASSLTGLDTEAFF. The chain carries TRBV11-3 and TRBJ1-1; possible D gene TRBD1, 6 bases. Between the trimmed V and J ends, which lost 3 bases and 3 bases, there was a span of 11 bases. Germline V gives CDR1 SGHNT, CDR2 YENEEA. This CDR3 region has 14 residues.

The V and J genes are TRBV3-1 (or the pseudogene TRBV3-2) and TRBJ2-4, with a possible D match to TRBD2 (6 bases). V was pared by 1 base and J by 15 bases, with 16 bases between. Germline V gene data show CDR1 as LGHDT and CDR2 as YNNKEL (reference sequence). The length of the CDR3 is 13 residues. Here the CDR3 DNA reads TGTGCCAGCAGCCAAGGGGGACTTTCCCCTACGTACTTC. It specifies CASSQGGLSPTYF.

This clone was recorded only once. The chain couples TRBV6-2 or TRBV6-3 to TRBJ2-7; D gene ambiguous. Trimming stripped 4 bases from V and 6 bases from J, with 16 bases between. The length of the CDR3 is 14 residues. The germline V gene has CDR1 MNHEY and CDR2 SVGEGT. The CDR3 loop reads CASSFLQNYGEQYF. CDR3 DNA: TGTGCCAGCAGTTTCCTACAAAACTACGGCGAGCAGTACTTC.

The V and J genes are TRBV19 and TRBJ1-1; TRBD1 matches at 8 bases. The V gene's germline CDR1 is LNHDA and CDR2 SQIVND (reference sequence). With V trimmed by 6 bases and J by 5 bases, 11 bases remained unmatched. The CDR3 spans 15 residues. The CDR3 here is CASSPDRVRTTEAFF. The DNA of the CDR3 is TGTGCCAGTAGCCCGGACAGGGTTAGAACAACTGAAGCTTTCTTT.

This clone appeared once. For the CDR3, the DNA is TGTGCCTGGAGGGGACGGGACAAGAACACCGGGGAGCTGTTTTTT. It is translated as CAWRGRDKNTGELFF. This chain uses TRBV30 with TRBJ2-2; D is perhaps TRBD1 (6 bases). V was shortened by 3 bases and J by 1 base, with 12 bases between the two germline ends. CDR1 is GTSNPN and CDR2 is SVGIG in the germline V gene (reference sequence). CDR3 size: 15 residues.

The count of this clone is one. J is TRBJ1-5 and V is TRBV7-2, with D unclear. Between the trimmed V and J ends, which lost 5 bases and 9 bases, there was a span of 11 bases. This CDR3 is 12 amino acids long. The V gene's germline CDR1 is SGHTA and CDR2 FQGNSA. This CDR3 reads CASSIPSGPQHF. In DNA, the CDR3 is TGTGCCAGCAGCATTCCCTCGGGGCCCCAGCATTTT.